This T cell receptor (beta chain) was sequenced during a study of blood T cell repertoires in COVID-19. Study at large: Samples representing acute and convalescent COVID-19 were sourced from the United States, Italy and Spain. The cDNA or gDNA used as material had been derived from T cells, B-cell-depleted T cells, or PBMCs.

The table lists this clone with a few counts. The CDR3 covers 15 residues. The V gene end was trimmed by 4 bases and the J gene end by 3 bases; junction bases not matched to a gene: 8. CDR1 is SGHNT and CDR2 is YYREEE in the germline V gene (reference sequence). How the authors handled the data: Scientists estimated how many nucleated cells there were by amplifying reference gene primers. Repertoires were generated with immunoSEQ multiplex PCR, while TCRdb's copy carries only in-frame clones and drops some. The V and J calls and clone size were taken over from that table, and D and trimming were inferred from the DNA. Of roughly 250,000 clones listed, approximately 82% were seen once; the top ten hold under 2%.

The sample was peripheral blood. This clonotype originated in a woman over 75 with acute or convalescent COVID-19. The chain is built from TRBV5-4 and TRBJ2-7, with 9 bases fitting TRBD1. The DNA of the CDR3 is TGTGCCAGCAGCACTGGGACAGGGATCCTCTACGAGCAGTACTTC. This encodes CASSTGTGILYEQYF.